The rows below give T cell receptor beta chains drawn from one sample of a study of blood T cell repertoires in COVID-19. Some clones are missing from TCRdb's copy, which holds only in-frame ones; the method was immunoSEQ multiplex PCR. The profile shows 150,000 to 200,000 clones, 70% to 85% of them singletons. The sample was peripheral blood. The receptors were gathered from a woman aged 80 or over with acute or convalescent COVID-19. Both conserved end residues are part of each CDR3. Each record gives: CDR3 length, D gene, J gene, V gene, clone size, CDR3 DNA, CDR3 protein. D genes are given only for firm matches. Only some rows state a clone size, as once, few, many or a class for expanded clones.

>17|-|TRBJ2-4|TRBV4-1|-
TGCGCCAGCAGCCAAGGGACAGAGGGGTATACCAAAAACATTCAGTACTTC
CASSQGTEGYTKNIQYF
>13|-|TRBJ1-1|TRBV30|-
TGTGCCTGGAGTGGGACAGTGAACACTGAAGCTTTCTTT
CAWSGTVNTEAFF
>16|TRBD1|TRBJ1-2|TRBV5-4|few
TGTGCCAGCCAGTCTAATTCAGGGGGCGGAATCCTAGGCTACACCTTC
CASQSNSGGGILGYTF
>15|TRBD2|TRBJ2-7|TRBV7-9|-
TGTGCCAGCAGCTACGTAGCGGGAGGATCCTACGAGCAGTACTTC
CASSYVAGGSYEQYF
>19|TRBD1|TRBJ2-5|TRBV14|few
TGTGCCAGCAGCCAAGACGGACAGGGGCGCACGATTTCCCGAGAGACCCAGTACTTC
CASSQDGQGRTISRETQYF
>11|-|TRBJ2-5|TRBV20-1|-
TGCAGTGCTAGTGATGAGGGGACCCAGTACTTC
CSASDEGTQYF
>14|-|TRBJ1-1|TRBV4-2|-
TGTGCCAGCAGCCTCGCCCAGGGGAACACTGAAGCTTTCTTT
CASSLAQGNTEAFF
>11|-|TRBJ1-2|TRBV6-5|-
TGTGCCAGCCTCCACGGACAGGGCTACACCTTC
CASLHGQGYTF
>15|-|TRBJ1-4|TRBV4-3|-
TGCGCCAGCAGGGGGAGGATGGACAATAATGAAAAACTGTTTTTT
CASRGRMDNNEKLFF
>18|TRBD2|TRBJ2-1|TRBV7-9|-
TGTGCCAGCAGCCTCCCTCCCCGACTAGCGGGATTCGCCAATGAGCAGTTCTTC
CASSLPPRLAGFANEQFF
>16|TRBD2|TRBJ2-5|TRBV19|-
TGTGCCAGTAGTATAGCGGACGGGGGGGCCCAAGAGACCCAGTACTTC
CASSIADGGAQETQYF
>16|-|TRBJ2-3|TRBV7-9|once
TGTGCCAGCAGCACCCGGGTGGTAGGGGCCGGAGATACGCAGTATTTT
CASSTRVVGAGDTQYF
>15|TRBD2|TRBJ2-7|TRBV6-5|-
TGTGCCAGCAGTTACGGCGGGAGGGCCTCGTACGAGCAGTACTTC
CASSYGGRASYEQYF
>12|TRBD1|TRBJ1-1|TRBV30|-
TGTGCCTGGAGTTCAACAGGGGTTCGAGCTTTCTTT
CAWSSTGVRAFF
>14|TRBD2|TRBJ2-5|TRBV5-4|-
TGTGCCAGCAGCCCGGCCGGGGGGGATGAGACCCAGTACTTC
CASSPAGGDETQYF
>16|-|TRBJ2-3|TRBV7-2|-
TGTGCCAGCAGCCCAGCCGGGACACCTCGCACAGATACGCAGTATTTT
CASSPAGTPRTDTQYF
>15|TRBD1|TRBJ2-5|TRBV6-1|-
TGTGCCAGCAGTGAAGACAGGGGGCGAATGGAGACCCAGTACTTC
CASSEDRGRMETQYF
>15|-|TRBJ1-1|TRBV6-1|-
TGTGCCAGCAGTGAAGTGCGGCTGTTGAACACTGAAGCTTTCTTT
CASSEVRLLNTEAFF
>12|-|TRBJ2-7|TRBV6-4|few
TGTGCCAGCCCTGGCAGGGTGGCCGAGCAGTACTTC
CASPGRVAEQYF
>12|-|TRBJ1-2|TRBV6-1|once
TGTGCCAGCAGTGAAGACACCTATGGCTACACCTTC
CASSEDTYGYTF
>15|-|TRBJ1-5|TRBV6-5|-
TGTGCCAGCAGTCCAACAGGGAGTAGCGCTCAGCCCCAGCATTTT
CASSPTGSSAQPQHF
>13|TRBD1|TRBJ2-7|TRBV10-3|-
TGTGCCATCAGTACAGGGGAGCCCTACGAGCAGTACTTC
CAISTGEPYEQYF
>15|-|TRBJ1-4|TRBV5-4|-
TGTGCCAGCAGCTTGGAGGCACAGCCTGGTGAAAAACTGTTTTTT
CASSLEAQPGEKLFF
>13|-|TRBJ2-5|TRBV5-5|-
TGTGCCAGCAGCCCTCGGGCGGGGGAGACCCAGTACTTC
CASSPRAGETQYF
>15|-|TRBJ2-3|TRBV24-1|-
TGTGCCACCAGTGAACCCCACAGCCCCACAGATACGCAGTATTTT
CATSEPHSPTDTQYF
>17|TRBD1|TRBJ1-3|TRBV30|-
TGTGCCTGGAGTCTCGACAGGGGGCCTCTCTCTGGAAACACCATATATTTT
CAWSLDRGPLSGNTIYF
>15|-|TRBJ1-1|TRBV18|-
TGTGCCAGCTCACAATGGGGAGGGGCGAACACTGAAGCTTTCTTT
CASSQWGGANTEAFF